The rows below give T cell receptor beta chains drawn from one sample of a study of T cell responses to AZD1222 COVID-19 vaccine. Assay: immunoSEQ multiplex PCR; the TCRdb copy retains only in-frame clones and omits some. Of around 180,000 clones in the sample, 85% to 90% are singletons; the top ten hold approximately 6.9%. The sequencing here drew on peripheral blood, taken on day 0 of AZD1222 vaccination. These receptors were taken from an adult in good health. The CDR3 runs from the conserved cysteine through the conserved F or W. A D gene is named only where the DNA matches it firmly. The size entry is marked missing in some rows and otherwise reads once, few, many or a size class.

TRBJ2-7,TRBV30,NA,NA,TGTGCCTGGAGTGGCCGGCGGGACACCGGTTTC,CAWSGRRDTGF
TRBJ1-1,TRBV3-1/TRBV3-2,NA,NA,TGTGCCAGCAGCCAAGAGGTCGGGAGTAAAGCTTTCTTT,CASSQEVGSKAFF
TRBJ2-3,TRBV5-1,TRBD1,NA,TGCGCCAGCAGCTTAGAAGGACAGGGGATTTATGATACGCAGTATTTT,CASSLEGQGIYDTQYF
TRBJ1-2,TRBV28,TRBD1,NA,TGTGCCAGCAGACCTGGGACAGGGAGAGGAACCCGCTATGGCTACACCTTC,CASRPGTGRGTRYGYTF
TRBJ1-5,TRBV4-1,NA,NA,TGCGCCAGCAGCCCCCACTATAGCAATCAGCCCCAGCATTTT,CASSPHYSNQPQHF
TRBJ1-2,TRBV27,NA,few,TGTGCCAGCAGTTTAGGACCGCCGACTATGGCTGGCTACACCTTC,CASSLGPPTMAGYTF
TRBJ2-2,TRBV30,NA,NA,TGTGCCTGGAGTACCATCACCGGGGAGCTGTTTTTT,CAWSTITGELFF
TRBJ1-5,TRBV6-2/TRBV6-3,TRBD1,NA,TGTGCCAGCAGTTACAGAACAGGGGTAAAGGGCAATCAGCCCCAGCATTTT,CASSYRTGVKGNQPQHF
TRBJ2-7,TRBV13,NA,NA,TGTGCCAGCAGCCCAAGAAACCGGGACGAGCAGTACTTC,CASSPRNRDEQYF
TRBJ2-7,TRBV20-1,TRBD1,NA,TGCAGTGCTAGTCAGGGGACAGGGCTGGGCTACGAGCAGTACTTC,CSASQGTGLGYEQYF
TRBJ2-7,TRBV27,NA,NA,TGTGCCAGCAGTTATAACTACGAGCAGTACTTC,CASSYNYEQYF
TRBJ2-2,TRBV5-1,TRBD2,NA,TGCGCCAGCAGCTCCCCTGAGCGGGGGAACACCGGGGAGCTGTTTTTT,CASSSPERGNTGELFF
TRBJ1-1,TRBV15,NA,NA,TGTGCCACCAGCAGAGCGGAGGAGAACACTGAAGCTTTCTTT,CATSRAEENTEAFF
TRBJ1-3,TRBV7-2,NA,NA,TGTGCCAGCAGCAAAAACGGCAGGGCCGGGGACTTCTCTGGAAACACCATATATTTT,CASSKNGRAGDFSGNTIYF
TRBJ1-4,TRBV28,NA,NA,TGTGCCAGCAGTTACTACACTCAGGAAAAACTGTTTTTT,CASSYYTQEKLFF
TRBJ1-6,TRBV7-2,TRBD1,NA,TGTGCCAGCAGCTTAATAGGCGCAGGGGGCTCACCCCTCCACTTT,CASSLIGAGGSPLHF
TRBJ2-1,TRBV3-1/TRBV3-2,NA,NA,TGTGCCAGCAGCCAAGGCGGTGCGGGGCCGAATGAGCAGTTCTTC,CASSQGGAGPNEQFF
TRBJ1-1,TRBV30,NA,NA,TGTGCCTGGAGTGTATCCCGGAACACTGAAGCTTTCTTT,CAWSVSRNTEAFF
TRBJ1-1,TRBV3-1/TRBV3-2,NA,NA,TGTGCCAGCAGCCAAGGGTCACTGGGCACTGAAGCTTTCTTT,CASSQGSLGTEAFF
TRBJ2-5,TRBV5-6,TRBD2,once,TGTGCCAGCAGCCCCGGGACTAGCCAAGAGACCCAGTACTTC,CASSPGTSQETQYF